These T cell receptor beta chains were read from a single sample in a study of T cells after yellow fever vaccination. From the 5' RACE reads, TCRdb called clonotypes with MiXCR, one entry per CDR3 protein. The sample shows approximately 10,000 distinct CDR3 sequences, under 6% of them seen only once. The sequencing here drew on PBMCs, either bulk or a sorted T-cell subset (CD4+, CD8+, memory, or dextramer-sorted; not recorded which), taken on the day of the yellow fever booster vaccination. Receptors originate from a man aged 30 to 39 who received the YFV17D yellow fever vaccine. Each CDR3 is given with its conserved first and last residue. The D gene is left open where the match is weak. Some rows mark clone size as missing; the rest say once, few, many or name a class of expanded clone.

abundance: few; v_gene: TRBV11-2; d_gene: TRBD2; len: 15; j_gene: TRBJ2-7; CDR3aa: CASSSRTSGFYEQYF; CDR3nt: TGTGCCAGCAGCTCACGGACTAGCGGGTTCTACGAGCAGTACTTC
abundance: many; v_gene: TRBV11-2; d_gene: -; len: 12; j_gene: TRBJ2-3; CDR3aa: CASSLDDGTQYF; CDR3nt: TGTGCCAGCAGCTTAGATGACGGGACGCAGTATTTT
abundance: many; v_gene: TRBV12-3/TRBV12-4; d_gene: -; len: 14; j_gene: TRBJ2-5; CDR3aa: CASSLRGNQETQYF; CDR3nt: TGTGCCAGCAGTTTGCGAGGGAACCAAGAGACCCAGTACTTC
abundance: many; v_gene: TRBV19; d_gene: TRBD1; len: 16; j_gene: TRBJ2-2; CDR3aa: CASKISGTAITGELFF; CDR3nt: TGTGCCAGTAAAATATCCGGGACAGCAATCACCGGGGAGCTGTTTTTT
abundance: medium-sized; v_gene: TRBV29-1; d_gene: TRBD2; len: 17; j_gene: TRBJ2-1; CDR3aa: CSVEALLAGVSYNEQFF; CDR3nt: TGCAGCGTTGAAGCCCTCCTAGCGGGAGTATCCTACAATGAGCAGTTCTTC
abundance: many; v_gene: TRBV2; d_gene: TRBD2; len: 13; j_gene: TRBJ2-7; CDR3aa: CASSGTSGDEQYF; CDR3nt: TGTGCCAGCAGTGGGACTAGCGGGGACGAGCAGTACTTC
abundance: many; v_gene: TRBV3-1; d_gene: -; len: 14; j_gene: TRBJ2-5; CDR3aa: CASSRIAGQETQYF; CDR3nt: TGTGCCAGCAGTCGAATAGCGGGACAGGAGACCCAGTACTTC
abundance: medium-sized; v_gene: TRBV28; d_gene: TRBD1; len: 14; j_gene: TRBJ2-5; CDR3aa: CASSPTGQEETQYF; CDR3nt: TGTGCCAGCAGCCCTACGGGACAGGAAGAGACCCAGTACTTC
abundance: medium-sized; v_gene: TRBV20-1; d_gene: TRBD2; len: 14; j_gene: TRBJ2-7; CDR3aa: CSAGEPSGSYEQYF; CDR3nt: TGCAGTGCTGGCGAGCCTAGCGGGAGTTACGAGCAGTACTTC
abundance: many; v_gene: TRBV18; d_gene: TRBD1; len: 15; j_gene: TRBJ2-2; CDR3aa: CASSKGGQDTGELFF; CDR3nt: TGTGCCAGCTCGAAGGGGGGACAGGACACCGGGGAGCTGTTTTTT
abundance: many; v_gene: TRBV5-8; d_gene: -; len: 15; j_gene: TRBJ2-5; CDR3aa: CASSLSGGVGETQYF; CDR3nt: TGTGCCAGCAGCTTGTCCGGGGGAGTGGGGGAGACCCAGTACTTC
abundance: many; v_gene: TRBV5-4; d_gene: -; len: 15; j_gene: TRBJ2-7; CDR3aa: CASSSAGRGAYEQYF; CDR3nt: TGTGCCAGCAGCTCCGCGGGAAGAGGGGCCTACGAGCAGTACTTC
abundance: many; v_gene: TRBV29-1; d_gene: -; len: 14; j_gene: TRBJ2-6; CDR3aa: CSVAGGSGANVLTF; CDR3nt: TGCAGCGTTGCCGGGGGATCTGGGGCCAACGTCCTGACTTTC
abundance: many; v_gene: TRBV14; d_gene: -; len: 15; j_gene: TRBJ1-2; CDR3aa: CASSQEFARGDGYTF; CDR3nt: TGTGCCAGCAGCCAAGAATTCGCCAGGGGAGATGGCTACACCTTC
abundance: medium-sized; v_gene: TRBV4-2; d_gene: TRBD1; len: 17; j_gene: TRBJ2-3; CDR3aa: CASSHRLGQGTTDTQYF; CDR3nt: TGTGCCAGCAGCCACCGCCTCGGACAGGGGACCACAGATACGCAGTATTTT
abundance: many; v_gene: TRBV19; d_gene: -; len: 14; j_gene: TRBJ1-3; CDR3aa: CASSSTGYGNTIYF; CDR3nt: TGTGCCAGTAGTAGCACAGGGTATGGAAACACCATATATTTT
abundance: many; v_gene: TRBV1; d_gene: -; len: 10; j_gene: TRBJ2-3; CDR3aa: CTSSQLAQYF; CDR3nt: TGCACCAGCAGCCAGCTAGCGCAGTATTTT
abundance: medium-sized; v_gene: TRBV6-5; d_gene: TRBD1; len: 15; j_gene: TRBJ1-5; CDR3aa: CASNTGQGGSQPQHF; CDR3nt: TGTGCCAGCAACACCGGACAGGGAGGCAGTCAGCCCCAGCATTTT
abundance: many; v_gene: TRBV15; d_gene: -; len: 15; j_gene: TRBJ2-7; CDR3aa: CATSRVGPKSYEQYF; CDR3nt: TGTGCCACCAGCAGAGTGGGCCCGAAGAGCTACGAGCAGTACTTC
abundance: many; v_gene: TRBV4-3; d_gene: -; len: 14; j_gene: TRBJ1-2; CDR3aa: CASSRDRMTYGYTF; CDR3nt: TGCGCCAGCAGCCGCGACAGGATGACCTATGGCTACACCTTC
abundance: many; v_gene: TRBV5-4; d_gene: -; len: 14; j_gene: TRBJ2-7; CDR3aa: CASSLEGPRREQYF; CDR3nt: TGTGCCAGCAGCCTCGAGGGACCTCGGCGCGAGCAGTACTTC
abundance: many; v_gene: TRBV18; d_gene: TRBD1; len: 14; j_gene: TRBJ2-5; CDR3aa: CASSPPGTEETQYF; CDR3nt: TGTGCCAGCTCACCACCTGGGACAGAAGAGACCCAGTACTTC
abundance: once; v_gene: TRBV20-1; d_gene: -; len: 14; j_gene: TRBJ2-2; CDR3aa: CSARATLNTGELFF; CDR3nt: TGCAGTGCTAGAGCTACTTTGAACACCGGGGAGCTGTTTTTT
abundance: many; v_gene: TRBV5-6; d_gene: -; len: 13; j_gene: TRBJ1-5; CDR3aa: CASSLTLYQPQHF; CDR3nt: TGTGCCAGCAGCTTGACTCTATATCAGCCCCAGCATTTT
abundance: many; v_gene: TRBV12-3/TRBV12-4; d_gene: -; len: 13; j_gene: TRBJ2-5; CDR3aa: CASSPGTPGTQYF; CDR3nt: TGTGCCAGCAGTCCCGGGACACCCGGGACCCAGTACTTC
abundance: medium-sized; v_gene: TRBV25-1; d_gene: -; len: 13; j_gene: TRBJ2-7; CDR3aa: CASVRDITYEQYF; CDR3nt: TGTGCCAGCGTACGGGACATTACCTACGAGCAGTACTTC
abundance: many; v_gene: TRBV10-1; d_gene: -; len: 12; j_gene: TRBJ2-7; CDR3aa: CASRRDGGEQYF; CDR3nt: TGCGCCAGCAGACGGGACGGGGGCGAGCAGTACTTC
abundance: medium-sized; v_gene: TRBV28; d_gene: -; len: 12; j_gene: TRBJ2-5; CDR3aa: CASKDLLETQYF; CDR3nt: TGTGCCAGCAAGGACTTGTTAGAGACCCAGTACTTC
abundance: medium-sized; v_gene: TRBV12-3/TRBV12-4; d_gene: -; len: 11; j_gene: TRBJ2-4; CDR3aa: CASGRADIQYF; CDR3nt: TGTGCCAGCGGTAGGGCGGACATTCAGTACTTC
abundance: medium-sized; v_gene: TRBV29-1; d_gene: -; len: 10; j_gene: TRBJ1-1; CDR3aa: CSVVGTEAFF; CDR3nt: TGCAGCGTTGTCGGCACTGAAGCTTTCTTT
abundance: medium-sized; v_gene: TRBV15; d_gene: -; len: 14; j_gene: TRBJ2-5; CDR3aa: CATSREGFTETQYF; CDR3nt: TGTGCCACCAGCAGAGAAGGGTTCACGGAGACCCAGTACTTC
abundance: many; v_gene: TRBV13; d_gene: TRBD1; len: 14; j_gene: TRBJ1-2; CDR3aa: CASSSSRDRYGYTF; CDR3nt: TGTGCCAGCAGCTCATCGCGGGACAGATATGGCTACACCTTC
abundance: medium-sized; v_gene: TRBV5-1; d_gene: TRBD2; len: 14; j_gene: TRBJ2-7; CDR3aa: CASTRTGGVGEQYF; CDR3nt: TGCGCCAGCACCCGCACGGGGGGAGTAGGAGAGCAGTACTTC
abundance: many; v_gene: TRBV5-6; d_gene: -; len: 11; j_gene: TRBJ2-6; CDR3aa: CASSLDYVLTF; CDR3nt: TGTGCCAGCAGCTTGGACTACGTCCTGACTTTC
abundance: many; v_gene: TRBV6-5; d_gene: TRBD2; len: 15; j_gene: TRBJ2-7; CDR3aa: CASSYSGLADYEQYF; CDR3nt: TGTGCCAGCAGTTACTCGGGACTAGCGGATTACGAGCAGTACTTC
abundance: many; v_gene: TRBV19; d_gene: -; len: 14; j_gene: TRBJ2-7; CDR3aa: CASTSSGANYEQYF; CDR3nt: TGTGCCAGTACCTCTTCAGGGGCCAACTACGAGCAGTACTTC
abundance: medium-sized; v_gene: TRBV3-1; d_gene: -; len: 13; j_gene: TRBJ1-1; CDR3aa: CASSLGADTEAFF; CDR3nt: TGTGCCAGCAGCCTTGGGGCGGACACTGAAGCTTTCTTT
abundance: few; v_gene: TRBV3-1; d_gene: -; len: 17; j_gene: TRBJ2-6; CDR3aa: CASCQSGLTPGANVLTF; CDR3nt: TGTGCCAGCTGCCAAAGCGGACTAACTCCTGGGGCCAACGTCCTGACTTTC
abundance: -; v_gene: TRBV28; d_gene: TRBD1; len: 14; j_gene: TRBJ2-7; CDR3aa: CASSVLTGVNEQYF; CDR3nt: TGTGCCAGCAGTGTGTTGACAGGGGTCAACGAGCAGTACTTC
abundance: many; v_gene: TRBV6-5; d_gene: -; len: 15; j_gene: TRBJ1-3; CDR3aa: CASSTPGLQRNTIYF; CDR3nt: TGTGCCAGCAGCACTCCCGGGCTACAGAGAAACACCATATATTTT
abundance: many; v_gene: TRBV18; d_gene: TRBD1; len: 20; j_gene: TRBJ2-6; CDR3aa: CASSPIGGDSRFSGANVLTF; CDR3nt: TGTGCCAGCTCACCTATCGGTGGGGACAGCCGATTCTCTGGGGCCAACGTCCTGACTTTC
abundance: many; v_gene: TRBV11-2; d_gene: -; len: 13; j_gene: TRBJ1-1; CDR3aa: CASSSRGNTEAFF; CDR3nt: TGTGCCAGCAGCTCAAGGGGGAACACTGAAGCTTTCTTT
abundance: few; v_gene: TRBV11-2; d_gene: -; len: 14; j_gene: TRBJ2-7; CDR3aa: CASSLGGLSYEQYF; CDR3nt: TGTGCCAGCAGCTTAGGGGGCTTATCCTACGAGCAGTACTTC
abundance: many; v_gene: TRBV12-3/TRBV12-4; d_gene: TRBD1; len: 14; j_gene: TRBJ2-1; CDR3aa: CASRDRGSYNEQFF; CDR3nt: TGTGCCAGCAGGGACAGGGGCTCCTACAATGAGCAGTTCTTC
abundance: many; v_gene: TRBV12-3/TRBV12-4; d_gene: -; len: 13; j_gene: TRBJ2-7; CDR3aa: CASSFVATYEQYF; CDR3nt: TGTGCCAGCAGTTTCGTAGCCACCTACGAGCAGTACTTC
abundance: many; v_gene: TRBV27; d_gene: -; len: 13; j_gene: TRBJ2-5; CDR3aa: CASSSRGQETQYF; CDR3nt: TGTGCCAGCAGTTCCCGCGGCCAAGAGACCCAGTACTTC
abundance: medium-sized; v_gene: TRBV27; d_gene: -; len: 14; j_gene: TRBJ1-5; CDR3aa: CASSLVGTNQPQHF; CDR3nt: TGTGCCAGCAGTTTAGTCGGGACCAATCAGCCCCAGCATTTT
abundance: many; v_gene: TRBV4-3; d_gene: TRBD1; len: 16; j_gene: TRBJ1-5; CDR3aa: CASSQVRDTGAQPQHF; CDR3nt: TGCGCCAGCAGCCAAGTAAGGGACACAGGGGCACAGCCCCAGCATTTT
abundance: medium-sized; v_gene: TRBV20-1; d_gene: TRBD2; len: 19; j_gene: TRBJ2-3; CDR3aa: CSAPRDPGGSGRSTDTQYF; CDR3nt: TGCAGTGCCCCCCGGGACCCCGGGGGTAGCGGGAGAAGCACAGATACGCAGTATTTT
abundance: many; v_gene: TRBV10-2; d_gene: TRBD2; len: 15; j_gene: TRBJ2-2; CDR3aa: CASRFSGGQTGELFF; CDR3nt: TGCGCCAGCAGATTTTCGGGAGGGCAAACCGGGGAGCTGTTTTTT
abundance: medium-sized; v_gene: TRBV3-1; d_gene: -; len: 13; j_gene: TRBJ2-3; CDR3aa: CASTGSREDTQYF; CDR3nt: TGTGCCAGCACCGGGTCTCGAGAGGATACGCAGTATTTT
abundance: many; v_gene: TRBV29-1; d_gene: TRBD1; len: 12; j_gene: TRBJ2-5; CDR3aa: CSAQGGEETQYF; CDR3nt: TGCAGCGCACAGGGGGGAGAAGAGACCCAGTACTTC
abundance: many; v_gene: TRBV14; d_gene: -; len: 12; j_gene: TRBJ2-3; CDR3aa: CASSPSSYTQYF; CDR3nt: TGTGCCAGCAGCCCCTCCTCCTATACGCAGTATTTT
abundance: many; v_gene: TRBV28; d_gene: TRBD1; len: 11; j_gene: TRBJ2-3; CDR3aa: CAVFQGATQYF; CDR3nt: TGTGCCGTTTTCCAGGGGGCCACGCAGTATTTT
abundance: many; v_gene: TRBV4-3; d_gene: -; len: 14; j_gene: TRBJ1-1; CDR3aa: CASSQDSRDSGAFF; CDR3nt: TGCGCCAGCAGCCAAGATTCCAGGGATTCAGGGGCTTTCTTT
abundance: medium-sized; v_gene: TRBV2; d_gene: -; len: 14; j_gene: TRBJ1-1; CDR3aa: CASSEWGAGTEAFF; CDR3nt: TGTGCCAGCAGTGAATGGGGGGCCGGCACTGAAGCTTTCTTT
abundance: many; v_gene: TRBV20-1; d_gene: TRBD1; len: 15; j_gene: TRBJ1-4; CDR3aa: CSARSRDRTNEKLFF; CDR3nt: TGCAGTGCTAGATCCCGGGACAGGACAAATGAAAAACTGTTTTTT
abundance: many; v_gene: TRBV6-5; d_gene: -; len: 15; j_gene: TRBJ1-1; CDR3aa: CASSYGGRMNTEAFF; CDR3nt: TGTGCCAGCAGTTACGGGGGTCGAATGAACACTGAAGCTTTCTTT
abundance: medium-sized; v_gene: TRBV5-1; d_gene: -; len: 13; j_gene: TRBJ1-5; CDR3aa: CASSQDTNQPQHF; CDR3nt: TGCGCCAGCAGCCAGGACACCAATCAGCCCCAGCATTTT
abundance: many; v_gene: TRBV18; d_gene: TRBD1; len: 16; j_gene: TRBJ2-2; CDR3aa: CASSPWTGRNGGELFF; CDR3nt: TGTGCCAGCTCACCATGGACAGGGCGGAACGGCGGGGAGCTGTTTTTT